The 32 T cell receptor beta chains presented below share a single source sample, sequenced in a study of blood T cell repertoires in COVID-19. TCRdb keeps only in-frame clones here, not all; method: immunoSEQ multiplex PCR. The sample gives 55,000 to 70,000 clones, 88% of which show up once; about 43% is in the top ten. Sequencing was carried out using peripheral blood. These receptors all come from a woman aged 60-75 years with COVID-19, enrolled during active disease.

The chain links TRBV6-6 to TRBJ2-7; 13 nucleotides line up with TRBD2. The germline CDR1 and CDR2 sequences are MNHNY and SVGAGI (reference sequence). This CDR3 is 16 amino acids long. V shed 2 bases, J shed 2 bases, and the junction held 3 bases outside the gene matches. The CDR3 DNA reads as TGTGCCAGCAGTTACGGACTAGCGGGAGCCACCTACGAGCAGTACTTC. Its translation: CASSYGLAGATYEQYF.

This clone has only one observation. The chain has TRBV19 and TRBJ2-7; TRBD2 agrees at 14 bases. The CDR3 runs to 15 residues. From germline, CDR1 is LNHDA and CDR2 SQIVND (reference sequence). With V trimmed by 3 bases and J by 3 bases, 1 base remained unmatched. CDR3 bases: TGTGCCAGTAGTATGGGACTAGCGGGAGACTACGAGCAGTACTTC. It specifies CASSMGLAGDYEQYF. Together with reference TRBV19 and TRBJ2-7, the CDR3 gives the full variable domain: DGGITQSPKYLFRKEGQNVTLSCEQNLNHDAMYWYRQDPGQGLRLIYYSQIVNDFQKGDIAEGYSVSREKKESFPLTVTSAQKNPTAFYLCASSMGLAGDYEQYFGPGTRLTVT.

The chain uses TRBV28 and TRBJ1-2; D not resolved. The germline V gene encodes CDR1 MDHEN and CDR2 SYDVKM. CDR3 length: 12 residues. Trimming took 5 bases from V and 0 from J, leaving 4 bases between them. The CDR3 DNA sequence: TGTGCCAGCAGTGTAACTAACTATGGCTACACCTTC. This sequence encodes CASSVTNYGYTF.

The chain has TRBV7-2 and TRBJ2-5, with D hard to call. The germline V gene has CDR1 SGHTA and CDR2 FQGNSA. The CDR3 extends over 15 amino acids. V was shortened by 1 base and J by 1 base, with 10 bases between the two germline ends. The CDR3, as DNA: TGTGCCAGCAGCTTAGGCACACAGATCCAAGAGACCCAGTACTTC. This codes for CASSLGTQIQETQYF. Based on the CDR3 plus reference TRBV7-2 and TRBJ2-5, the full variable domain is GAGVSQSPSNKVTEKGKDVELRCDPISGHTALYWYRQSLGQGLEFLIYFQGNSAPDKSGLPSDRFSAERTGGSVSTLTIQRTQQEDSAVYLCASSLGTQIQETQYFGPGTRLLVL.

The rearrangement links TRBV18 to TRBJ1-5, with TRBD1 matching over 7 bases. The CDR3 loop spans 15 amino acids. Trimming cost V 3 bases and J 5 bases; bases outside gene matches: 7. Germline V gene lookup returns CDR1 KGHSH and CDR2 LQKENI. For the CDR3, the DNA is TGTGCCAGCTCACCGGAGGGGGCTCGGGATCAGCCCCAGCATTTT. This codes for CASSPEGARDQPQHF.

The chain recombines TRBV5-6 with TRBJ2-2; D is unresolved. Looked up from germline, CDR1 is SGHDT and CDR2 is YYEEEE. The ends were cut back, 3 bases at V and 8 bases at J, with 8 bases in the middle. The CDR3 length is 12 residues. CDR3 in amino acids: CASSSPGGELFF. The CDR3 DNA reads TGTGCCAGCAGCTCTCCCGGGGGGGAGCTGTTTTTT.

CDR3 loop: CASSLRARGRTANTGELFF. CDR3 DNA: TGTGCCAGCAGCTTAAGGGCCAGGGGGCGAACGGCGAACACCGGGGAGCTGTTTTTT. The chain combines TRBV7-2 with TRBJ2-2; TRBD1 matches 8 bases. The CDR3 sequence is 19 residues long. The V gene end was trimmed by 2 bases and the J gene end by 0 bases; junction bases not matched to a gene: 11. CDR1 and CDR2 from the germline V gene are SGHTA and FQGNSA.

The chain couples TRBV19 to TRBJ1-5; no clear D gene. Trimming cost V 4 bases and J 0 bases, with 10 bases left between them. The CDR3 totals 15 residues. The germline V gene has CDR1 LNHDA and CDR2 SQIVND (reference sequence). DNA for the CDR3: TGTGCCAGTAGTACCCGCGGGTATAGCAATCAGCCCCAGCATTTT. It codes for CASSTRGYSNQPQHF.

J is TRBJ1-2 and V is TRBV2; D remains unclear. The length of the CDR3 is 12 residues. Per the germline V gene, CDR1 is SNHLY and CDR2 is FYNNEI. V lost 4 bases and J 6 bases, leaving 9 bases between the germline ends. CDR3: CASSVGGNGYTF. In nucleotides, the CDR3 is TGTGCCAGCAGTGTGGGAGGGAATGGCTACACCTTC.

By its share, this clone is medium-sized (0.01 to 0.1%). Here the CDR3 reads CASSERPLGGYNEQFF. CDR3 DNA: TGTGCCAGCAGTGAACGCCCTCTGGGGGGGTACAATGAGCAGTTCTTC. This chain joins TRBV6-4 and TRBJ2-1; 7 nucleotides align to TRBD2. After removal of 3 bases from V and 4 bases from J, the junction contained 9 bases not matched to a gene. There are 16 residues in the CDR3. Germline lookup yields CDR1 MRHNA and CDR2 SNTAGT.

This chain connects TRBV5-1 to TRBJ1-1; D unresolved. V shed 2 bases and J shed 1 base, with 9 bases lying between them. Germline assignment: CDR1 SGHRS and CDR2 YFSETQ. The CDR3 consists of 14 residues. The CDR3 DNA sequence: TGCGCCAGCAGCTTATCCGGAGAGAACACTGAAGCTTTCTTT. Its protein product is CASSLSGENTEAFF.

The rearrangement joins TRBV4-3 to TRBJ2-6, with TRBD2 as a possible D gene (5 bases). V lost 0 bases, J lost 0 bases, and 9 bases lay in between. The CDR3 has 17 residues. The germline V gene has CDR1 LGHNA and CDR2 YSLEER. CDR3 DNA: TGCGCCAGCAGCCAAGAGTTGAGGGTCTCTGGGGCCAACGTCCTGACTTTC. This gives the protein CASSQELRVSGANVLTF.

V and J are TRBV3-1 (or the pseudogene TRBV3-2) and TRBJ2-5; D is possibly TRBD1 (6 bases). The V gene's germline CDR1 is LGHDT and CDR2 YNNKEL (reference sequence). The CDR3 covers 14 residues. Trimming cost V 2 bases and J 2 bases, with 9 bases left between them. CDR3 in amino acids: CASSQRGWQETQYF. In DNA form, the CDR3 reads TGTGCCAGCAGCCAAAGGGGGTGGCAAGAGACCCAGTACTTC.

The V gene is TRBV28, the J gene TRBJ2-7; 9 positions match TRBD2. The trim removed 2 bases at V and 2 bases at J, leaving 1 base unmatched. Germline V CDR1 and CDR2: MDHEN, SYDVKM. This CDR3 comprises 14 residues. Here the CDR3 reads CASSLAGGPYEQYF. The CDR3 DNA is TGTGCCAGCAGTTTAGCGGGAGGGCCCTACGAGCAGTACTTC.

This clone appeared a single time. The chain recombines TRBV6-2 or TRBV6-3 with TRBJ2-7, with 12 bases identical to TRBD2. CDR1 MNHEY and CDR2 SVGEGT come from the germline V gene. V was clipped by 6 bases and J by 4 bases; unmatched bases: 7. The CDR3 totals 15 residues. The CDR3 DNA reads as TGTGCCAGCAGCGGTGGACTAGCGGGGAAATACGAGCAGTACTTC. It translates to CASSGGLAGKYEQYF.

DNA for the CDR3: TGTGCCAGCAGCTTCCCTTATTTGGCGGGACGCGGCAATGAGCAGTTCTTC. This encodes CASSFPYLAGRGNEQFF. The V and J genes are TRBV11-2 and TRBJ2-1; TRBD2 is a possible D gene (6 bases). Germline CDR1 SGHAT, CDR2 FQNNGV. Between the trimmed V and J ends, which lost 3 bases and 6 bases, there was a span of 21 bases. The CDR3 loop spans 17 amino acids.

The chain links TRBV6-4 to TRBJ2-3, with 8 bases lining up with TRBD2. CDR1 and CDR2 from the germline V gene are MRHNA and SNTAGT. The CDR3 has 15 amino acids. With V trimmed by 0 bases and J by 6 bases, 5 bases remained unmatched. CDR3 sequence reads: CASSDSAGGGDTQYF. The CDR3, as DNA: TGTGCCAGCAGTGACTCTGCGGGGGGAGGGGATACGCAGTATTTT.

CDR3 loop: CASSFFQANTEAFF. In DNA form, the CDR3 reads TGTGCCAGCAGCTTTTTCCAGGCTAACACTGAAGCTTTCTTT. This sequence joins TRBV5-6 and TRBJ1-1, with unresolved D. V dropped 2 bases and J dropped 2 bases, with 10 bases sitting between them. CDR1 is SGHDT and CDR2 is YYEEEE in the germline V gene. The CDR3 extends over 14 amino acids.

The rearrangement links TRBV21-1 to TRBJ2-7; the D call in the table, TRBD2, was not verified against the DNA. TRBV21-1 is recorded as a pseudogene. This CDR3 comprises 14 residues. Written as DNA, the CDR3 is TGTGCCAGCAGCAAAGCCCGGGACTTCTACGAGCAGTACTTC. Encoded protein: CASSKARDFYEQYF.

In nucleotides, the CDR3 is TGTGCCAGCACCCAACGTGGGGGCGAGCGAAACATTCAGTACTTC. Translating it yields CASTQRGGERNIQYF. This rearrangement joins TRBV7-2 to TRBJ2-4, with TRBD1 as a possible D gene (6 bases). CDR1 and CDR2 (germline): SGHTA, FQGNSA. The ends were cut back, 7 bases at V and 6 bases at J, with 19 bases in the middle. This CDR3 contains 15 residues.

The rearrangement joins TRBV10-1 to TRBJ2-7, with D hard to call. The V end was cut by 6 bases, the J end by 1 base, with 13 bases between. CDR3 length equals 14 residues. The V gene's germline CDR1 is WNHNN and CDR2 SYGVQD (reference sequence). The DNA of the CDR3 is TGCGCCAGCAGCCCCGGTTCCTATTCCTACGAGCAGTACTTC. This sequence encodes CASSPGSYSYEQYF.

This chain joins TRBV27 and TRBJ2-3; possible D gene TRBD1, 5 bases. This CDR3 is 17 amino acids long. Per the germline V gene, CDR1 is MNHEY and CDR2 is SMNVEV (reference sequence). Trimming cost V 2 bases and J 0 bases, with 15 bases left between them. This CDR3 is CASSLIGVGTSTDTQYF. The DNA of the CDR3 is TGTGCCAGCAGTTTAATAGGGGTCGGAACCAGCACAGATACGCAGTATTTT.

The V gene is TRBV19, the J gene TRBJ2-3; no reliable D call. The germline V gene encodes CDR1 LNHDA and CDR2 SQIVND (reference sequence). V shed 5 bases and J shed 0 bases, with 9 bases lying between them. This CDR3 has 14 amino acids. The CDR3 loop is CASSPRTSTDTQYF. Written as DNA, the CDR3 is TGTGCCAGTAGTCCAAGAACTAGCACAGATACGCAGTATTTT.

The V call is TRBV6-2 or TRBV6-3, the J call TRBJ2-7; D uncertain. The CDR3 spans 14 residues. The ends were cut back, 4 bases at V and 2 bases at J, with 12 bases in the middle. Looked up from germline, CDR1 is MNHEY and CDR2 is SVGEGT. CDR3 sequence (DNA): TGTGCCAGCAGTTTCAACTCGCATCCCTACGAGCAGTACTTC. Residues: CASSFNSHPYEQYF.

This clone was observed a single time. The V gene is TRBV12-3 or TRBV12-4, the J gene TRBJ2-1; no definite D call. Trimming cost V 3 bases and J 7 bases, with 10 bases left between them. The CDR3 is 13 residues long. Here the CDR3 DNA reads TGTGCCAGCAGTTTTGACCGCGGAAATGAGCAGTTCTTC. Protein: CASSFDRGNEQFF.

The V call is TRBV6-2 or TRBV6-3, the J call TRBJ1-5; D perhaps matches TRBD1 (6 bases). The V and J ends lost 4 bases and 6 bases respectively, with 10 bases between them. The CDR3 sequence is 13 residues long. Germline CDR1 and CDR2: MNHEY and SVGEGT. CDR3 nucleotides: TGTGCCAGCAGTTTACAGGGTTTTCAGCCCCAGCATTTT. Translation: CASSLQGFQPQHF.

The genes are TRBV2 and TRBJ2-2; D is possibly TRBD1 (6 bases). The CDR3 has 16 amino acids. Germline values: CDR1 SNHLY, CDR2 FYNNEI. With 6 bases removed from V and 3 bases from J, the gap between germline ends came to 17 bases. CDR3 protein: CASRTGRGWDTGELFF. The CDR3 DNA reads as TGTGCCAGCAGGACCGGCAGGGGCTGGGACACCGGGGAGCTGTTTTTT.

The chain joins TRBV11-2 to TRBJ2-2; 11 nucleotides line up with TRBD1. J was trimmed by 5 bases and V by 5 bases; bases with no gene match: 7. From germline, CDR1 is SGHAT and CDR2 FQNNGV. This CDR3 has 16 residues. Here the CDR3 reads CASSHRTGGATGELFF. The CDR3 DNA reads TGTGCCAGCAGCCATCGGACAGGGGGCGCGACCGGGGAGCTGTTTTTT.

The V call is TRBV7-8, the J call TRBJ2-1; D is uncertain. Germline loops: CDR1 SGHVS, CDR2 FQNEAQ. Trimming took 5 bases from V and 7 from J, leaving 9 bases between them. The CDR3 runs 12 residues. The DNA of the CDR3 is TGTGCCAGCAGCCCAACCCGGAATGAGCAGTTCTTC. Protein: CASSPTRNEQFF.

This sequence joins TRBV7-9 and TRBJ2-7; 7 nucleotides agree with TRBD1. J was trimmed by 2 bases and V by 4 bases; bases with no gene match: 8. CDR3 size: 15 residues. Per germline, CDR1 SEHNR and CDR2 FQNEAQ (reference sequence). CDR3 sequence reads: CASSSTGTVPYEQYF. Written as DNA, the CDR3 is TGTGCCAGCAGCTCGACCGGGACAGTTCCCTACGAGCAGTACTTC.

About this clone: Sequence at one end of the junction differs from germline and may be a read error. The chain combines TRBV12-5 with TRBJ2-5; tentative D call: TRBD2 (5 bases). CDR1 is LGHNT and CDR2 is FRNRAP in the germline V gene. This CDR3 is 13 amino acids long. The CDR3 DNA follows: TGTGCTAGTGGGTTGGGAGTGTCAGAGACCCAGTACTTC. It is translated as CASGLGVSETQYF.

V and J are TRBV29-1 and TRBJ2-7; D unresolved. CDR3 length equals 12 residues. V was clipped by 4 bases and J by 3 bases, with 10 bases between them. CDR1 is SQVTM and CDR2 is ANQGSEA in the germline V gene. In DNA form, the CDR3 reads TGCAGCGTTGTAGCTGACGGCTACGAGCAGTACTTC. Protein sequence: CSVVADGYEQYF.